This T cell receptor beta chain was profiled in a study of radiotherapy plus CTLA-4 blockade in lung cancer. Study-level background: There were objective responses in 18% of patients, and around 30% had disease control.

This table comes from immunoSEQ multiplex PCR, and its TCRdb copy is limited to in-frame clones, with some not included. The table includes some 70,000 clones, under 85% detected once. Unmatched junction bases numbered 7, after V lost 3 bases and J lost 8 bases. This CDR3 has 16 amino acids. CDR1 is MNHEY and CDR2 is SMNVEV in the germline V gene (reference sequence). The J gene is TRBJ2-1, the V gene TRBV27, with TRBD2 matching 13 bases. The sequence came from a human donor with non-small cell lung cancer who had a partial response to radiotherapy plus ipilimumab. The sample consisted of peripheral blood, taken from a patient treated with radiotherapy plus ipilimumab. CDR3 in DNA: TGTGCCAGCAGTTTTCGACTAGCGGGAGGTTCGGATGAGCAGTTCTTC. Residues: CASSFRLAGGSDEQFF.